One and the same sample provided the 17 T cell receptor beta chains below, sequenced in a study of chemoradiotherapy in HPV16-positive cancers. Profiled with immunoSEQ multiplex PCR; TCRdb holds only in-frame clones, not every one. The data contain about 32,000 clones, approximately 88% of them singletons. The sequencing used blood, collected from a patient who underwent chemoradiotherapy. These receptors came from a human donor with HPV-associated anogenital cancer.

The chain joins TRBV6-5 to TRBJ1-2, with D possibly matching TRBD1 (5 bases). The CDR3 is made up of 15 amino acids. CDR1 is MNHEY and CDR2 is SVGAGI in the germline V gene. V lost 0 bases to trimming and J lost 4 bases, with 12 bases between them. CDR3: CASSYSRGAGYGYTF. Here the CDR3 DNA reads TGTGCCAGCAGTTACTCGAGGGGTGCTGGCTATGGCTACACCTTC.

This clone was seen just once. The CDR3 protein is CASSSDRPYEQYF. CDR3 DNA: TGTGCCAGCAGCTCAGACAGGCCCTACGAGCAGTACTTC. The rearrangement joins TRBV5-6 to TRBJ2-7; possible D gene TRBD1, 6 bases. V lost 3 bases, J lost 2 bases, and 9 bases lay in between. Germline values: CDR1 SGHDT, CDR2 YYEEEE. The CDR3 sequence is 13 residues long.

The CDR3 loop reads CASSLLGTDVYF. CDR3 nucleotides: TGTGCCAGCAGCTTATTGGGGACAGATGTCTACTTC. The chain uses TRBV7-9 and TRBJ2-5; TRBD1 aligns across 7 bases. Germline assignment: CDR1 SEHNR and CDR2 FQNEAQ (reference sequence). CDR3 length equals 12 residues. Trimming cost V 2 bases and J 14 bases; bases outside gene matches: 8.

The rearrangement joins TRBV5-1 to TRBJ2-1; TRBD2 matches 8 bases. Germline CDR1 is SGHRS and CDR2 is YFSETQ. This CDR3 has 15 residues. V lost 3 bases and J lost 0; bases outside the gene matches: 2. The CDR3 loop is CASSYSGSSYNEQFF. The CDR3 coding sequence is TGCGCCAGCAGCTACAGCGGGAGCTCCTACAATGAGCAGTTCTTC.

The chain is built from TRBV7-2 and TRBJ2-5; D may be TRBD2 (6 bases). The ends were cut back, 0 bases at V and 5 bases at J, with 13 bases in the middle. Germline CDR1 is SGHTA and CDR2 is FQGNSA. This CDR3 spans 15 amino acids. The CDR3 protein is CASSLAWRAGETQYF. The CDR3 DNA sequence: TGTGCCAGCAGCTTAGCATGGAGGGCGGGGGAGACCCAGTACTTC. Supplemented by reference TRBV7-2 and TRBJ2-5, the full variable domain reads GAGVSQSPSNKVTEKGKDVELRCDPISGHTALYWYRQSLGQGLEFLIYFQGNSAPDKSGLPSDRFSAERTGGSVSTLTIQRTQQEDSAVYLCASSLAWRAGETQYFGPGTRLLVL.

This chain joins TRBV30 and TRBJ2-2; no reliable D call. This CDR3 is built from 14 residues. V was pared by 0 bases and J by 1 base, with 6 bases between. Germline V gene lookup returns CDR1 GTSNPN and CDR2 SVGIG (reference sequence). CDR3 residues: CAWSVKQNTGELFF. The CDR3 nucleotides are TGTGCCTGGAGTGTCAAACAGAACACCGGGGAGCTGTTTTTT.

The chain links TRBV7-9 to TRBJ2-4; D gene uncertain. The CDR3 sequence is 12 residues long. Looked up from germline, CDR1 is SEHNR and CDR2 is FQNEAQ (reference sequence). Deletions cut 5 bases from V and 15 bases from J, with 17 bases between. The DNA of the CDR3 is TGTGCCAGCAGCCAAACCCTGGCAGTGGTGTACTTC. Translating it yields CASSQTLAVVYF.

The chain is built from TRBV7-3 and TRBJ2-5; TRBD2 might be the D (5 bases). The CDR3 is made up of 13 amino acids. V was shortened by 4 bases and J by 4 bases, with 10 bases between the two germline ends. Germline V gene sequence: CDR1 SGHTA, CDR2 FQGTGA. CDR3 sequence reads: CASSSGISETQYF. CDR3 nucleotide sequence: TGTGCCAGCAGCTCGGGAATTTCAGAGACCCAGTACTTC. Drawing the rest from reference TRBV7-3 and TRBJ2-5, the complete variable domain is GAGVSQTPSNKVTEKGKYVELRCDPISGHTALYWYRQSLGQGPEFLIYFQGTGAADDSGLPNDRFFAVRPEGSVSTLKIQRTERGDSAVYLCASSSGISETQYFGPGTRLLVL.

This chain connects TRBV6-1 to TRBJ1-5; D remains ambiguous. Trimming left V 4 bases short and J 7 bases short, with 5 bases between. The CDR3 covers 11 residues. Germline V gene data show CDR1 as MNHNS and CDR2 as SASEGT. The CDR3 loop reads CASSGGQPQHF. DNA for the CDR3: TGTGCCAGCAGTGGTGGCCAGCCCCAGCATTTT.

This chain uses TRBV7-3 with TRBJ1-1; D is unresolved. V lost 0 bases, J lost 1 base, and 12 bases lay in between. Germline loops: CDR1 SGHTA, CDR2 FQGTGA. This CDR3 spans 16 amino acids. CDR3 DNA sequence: TGTGCCAGCAGCTTAACGCGGTCAGCGAGGAACACTGAAGCTTTCTTT. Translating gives CASSLTRSARNTEAFF.

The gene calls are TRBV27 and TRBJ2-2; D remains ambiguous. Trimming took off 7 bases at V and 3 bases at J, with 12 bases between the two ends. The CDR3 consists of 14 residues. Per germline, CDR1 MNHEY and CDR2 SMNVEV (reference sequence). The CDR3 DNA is TGTGCCAGCAACTCCGGGTCCTACACCGGGGAGCTGTTTTTT. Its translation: CASNSGSYTGELFF.

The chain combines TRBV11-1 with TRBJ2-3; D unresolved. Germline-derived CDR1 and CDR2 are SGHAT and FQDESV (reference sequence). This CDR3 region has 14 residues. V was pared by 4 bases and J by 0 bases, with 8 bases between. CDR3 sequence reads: CASSWSVSTDTQYF. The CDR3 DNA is TGTGCCAGCAGCTGGAGCGTTAGCACAGATACGCAGTATTTT.

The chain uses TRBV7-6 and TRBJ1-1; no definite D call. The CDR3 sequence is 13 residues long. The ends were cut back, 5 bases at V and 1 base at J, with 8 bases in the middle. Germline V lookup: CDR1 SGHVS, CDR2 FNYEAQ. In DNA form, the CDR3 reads TGTGCCAGCAGCCAAACGGAGAACACTGAAGCTTTCTTT. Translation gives CASSQTENTEAFF.

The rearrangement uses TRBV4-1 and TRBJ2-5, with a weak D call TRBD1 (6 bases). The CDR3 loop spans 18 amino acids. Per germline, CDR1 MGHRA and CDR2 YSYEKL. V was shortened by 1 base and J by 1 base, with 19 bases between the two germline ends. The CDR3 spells CASSQAPSRGVGQETQYF. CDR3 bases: TGCGCCAGCAGCCAAGCCCCCTCCAGGGGAGTGGGCCAAGAGACCCAGTACTTC.

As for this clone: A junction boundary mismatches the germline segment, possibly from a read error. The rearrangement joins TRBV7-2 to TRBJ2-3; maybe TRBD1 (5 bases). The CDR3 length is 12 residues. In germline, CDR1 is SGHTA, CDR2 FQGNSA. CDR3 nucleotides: TGTGCCAGCAGCTTAGTGCTACAGGACCCGTCTTTT. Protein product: CASSLVLQDPSF.

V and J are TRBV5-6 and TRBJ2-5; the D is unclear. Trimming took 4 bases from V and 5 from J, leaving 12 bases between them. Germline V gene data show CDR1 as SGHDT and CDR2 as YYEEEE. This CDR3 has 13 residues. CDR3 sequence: CASSLFFGETQYF. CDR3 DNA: TGTGCCAGCAGCCTATTTTTTGGGGAGACCCAGTACTTC.

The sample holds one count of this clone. CDR3 loop: CAWSHSGGSYNSPLHF. CDR3 nucleotide sequence: TGTGCCTGGAGTCATTCAGGGGGCTCCTATAATTCACCCCTCCACTTT. The genes are TRBV30 and TRBJ1-6, with 7 bases matching TRBD1. The V segment lost 2 bases and the J segment 0 bases; nucleotides outside the gene matches: 4. The CDR3 has 16 amino acids. The germline V gene encodes CDR1 GTSNPN and CDR2 SVGIG (reference sequence). Based on the CDR3 plus reference TRBV30 and TRBJ1-6, the full variable domain is SQTIHQWPATLVQPVGSPLSLECTVEGTSNPNLYWYRQAAGRGLQLLFYSVGIGQISSEVPQNLSASRPQDRQFILSSKKLLLSDSGFYLCAWSHSGGSYNSPLHFGNGTRLTVT.